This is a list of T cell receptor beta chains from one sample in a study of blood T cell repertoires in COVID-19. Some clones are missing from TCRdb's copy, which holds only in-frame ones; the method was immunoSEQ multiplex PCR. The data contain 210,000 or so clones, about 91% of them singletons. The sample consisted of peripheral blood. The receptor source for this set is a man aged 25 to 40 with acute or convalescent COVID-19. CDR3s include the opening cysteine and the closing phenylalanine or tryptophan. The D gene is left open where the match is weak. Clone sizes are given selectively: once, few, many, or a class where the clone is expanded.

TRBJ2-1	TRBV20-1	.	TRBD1	CSASTGTGRNEQFF	TGCAGTGCTAGTACCGGGACAGGGCGCAATGAGCAGTTCTTC
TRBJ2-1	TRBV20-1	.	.	CSASVGGTGNEQFF	TGCAGTGCTAGTGTGGGCGGGACTGGTAATGAGCAGTTCTTC
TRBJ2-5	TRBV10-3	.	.	CAISEQGHEGETQYF	TGTGCCATCAGTGAGCAGGGGCACGAAGGGGAGACCCAGTACTTC
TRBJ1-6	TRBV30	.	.	CAWCRDTSTSPLHF	TGTGCCTGGTGCCGGGACACATCAACTTCACCCCTCCACTTT
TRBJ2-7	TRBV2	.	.	CASTRSGSEQYF	TGTGCCAGCACCCGGTCAGGAAGCGAGCAGTACTTC
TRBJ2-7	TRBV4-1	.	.	CASSHSTQSYEQYF	TGCGCCAGCAGCCATTCGACACAGTCCTACGAGCAGTACTTC
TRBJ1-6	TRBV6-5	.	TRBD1	CASSSGQGVVPLHF	TGTGCCAGCAGTTCGGGACAGGGGGTGGTTCCCCTCCACTTT
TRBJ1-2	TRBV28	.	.	CASTNGRGSNYGYTF	TGTGCCAGCACTAATGGGCGGGGCAGCAACTATGGCTACACCTTC
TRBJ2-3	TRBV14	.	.	CASSLSDLQGFFPDTQYF	TGTGCCAGCAGCCTCTCCGACTTACAGGGATTTTTCCCAGATACGCAGTATTTT
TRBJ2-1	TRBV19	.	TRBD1	CASSTWRGQGVGEQFF	TGTGCCAGTAGCACTTGGCGAGGACAGGGGGTGGGTGAGCAGTTCTTC
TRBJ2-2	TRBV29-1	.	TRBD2	CSVKGRSGGETNTGELFF	TGCAGCGTTAAGGGAAGGAGCGGGGGGGAAACAAACACCGGGGAGCTGTTTTTT
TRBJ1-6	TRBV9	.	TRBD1	CASSVSGTGVNSPLHF	TGTGCCAGCAGCGTTTCCGGGACAGGGGTTAATTCACCCCTCCACTTT
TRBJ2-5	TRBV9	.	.	CASSVGGPQETQYF	TGTGCCAGCAGCGTAGGAGGGCCGCAAGAGACCCAGTACTTC
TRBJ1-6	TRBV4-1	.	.	CASSQDDTRGSPLHF	TGCGCCAGCAGCCAAGACGATACGCGAGGATCACCCCTCCACTTT
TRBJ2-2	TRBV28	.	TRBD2	CASSFSGRAGELFF	TGTGCCAGCAGTTTCAGCGGGAGAGCCGGGGAGCTGTTTTTT
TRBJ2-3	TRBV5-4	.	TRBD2	CASYGGARTDTQYF	TGTGCCAGCTACGGGGGGGCGCGCACAGATACGCAGTATTTT
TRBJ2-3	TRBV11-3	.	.	CASSLAGGTDTQYF	TGTGCCAGCAGCTTAGCCGGGGGCACAGATACGCAGTATTTT
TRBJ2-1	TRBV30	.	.	CAWSAWTENNEQFF	TGTGCCTGGAGTGCGTGGACAGAAAACAATGAGCAGTTCTTC
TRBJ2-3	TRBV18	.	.	CASSPRLAGPSTDTQYF	TGTGCCAGCTCACCACGGCTGGCGGGTCCGAGCACAGATACGCAGTATTTT
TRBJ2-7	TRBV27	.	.	CASRLGGSYEQYF	TGTGCCAGCAGGCTAGGGGGCTCCTACGAGCAGTACTTC
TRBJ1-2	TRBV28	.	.	CASSLEGHNVDIGYTF	TGTGCCAGCAGTTTAGAGGGTCATAACGTAGATATAGGCTACACCTTC
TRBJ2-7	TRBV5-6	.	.	CASSFPGVKYEQYF	TGTGCCAGCAGCTTCCCCGGGGTAAAGTACGAGCAGTACTTC
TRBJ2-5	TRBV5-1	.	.	CASSLGGEHPFQETQYF	TGCGCCAGCAGCTTGGGAGGTGAACACCCGTTCCAAGAGACCCAGTACTTC
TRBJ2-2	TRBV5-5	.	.	CASSSKFRVSSGELFF	TGTGCCAGCAGCTCAAAGTTCAGGGTTTCATCCGGGGAGCTGTTTTTT
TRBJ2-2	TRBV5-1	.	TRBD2	CASSLGTSGRAFGELFF	TGCGCCAGCAGCTTGGGGACTAGCGGGAGGGCCTTCGGGGAGCTGTTTTTT
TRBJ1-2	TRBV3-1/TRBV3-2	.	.	CASSLARTGYTF	TGTGCCAGCAGCCTAGCGAGAACTGGCTACACCTTC
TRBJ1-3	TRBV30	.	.	CAWTGRASGNTIYF	TGTGCCTGGACGGGGAGGGCCTCTGGAAACACCATATATTTT
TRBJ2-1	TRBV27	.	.	CASKTGNGNEQFF	TGTGCCAGCAAAACAGGGAATGGCAATGAGCAGTTCTTC
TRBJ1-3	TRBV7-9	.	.	CASRGSAAGNTIYF	TGTGCCAGCCGGGGGTCTGCGGCTGGAAACACCATATATTTT
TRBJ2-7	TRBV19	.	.	CASSTGDGSYEQYF	TGTGCCAGTAGTACAGGGGACGGCTCCTACGAGCAGTACTTC
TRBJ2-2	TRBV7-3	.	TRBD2	CASSLTPIAGGLGTGELFF	TGTGCCAGCAGCTTAACCCCCATAGCGGGAGGGCTCGGCACCGGGGAGCTGTTTTTT
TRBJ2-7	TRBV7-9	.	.	CASSLIGDKEEYF	TGTGCCAGCAGCTTGATAGGGGACAAAGAAGAGTACTTC
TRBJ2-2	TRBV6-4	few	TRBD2	CASSGGGNTGELFF	TGTGCCAGCAGTGGCGGGGGGAACACCGGGGAGCTGTTTTTT
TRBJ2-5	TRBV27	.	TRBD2	CASSRYSGSWFGETQYF	TGTGCCAGCAGCCGATATAGCGGGAGTTGGTTTGGGGAGACCCAGTACTTC
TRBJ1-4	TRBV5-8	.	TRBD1	CASSWVTGPEKLFF	TGTGCCAGCAGCTGGGTGACAGGGCCTGAAAAACTGTTTTTT